The 24 T cell receptor beta chains in this list originate from one sample, sequenced in a study of shared clonotypes between healthy human individuals. Naive CD8 cells lacked CD45RO, underwent positive selection for CCR7 and left out terminally differentiated effector memory CD45RA+ cells. TCRdb's table, derived via immunoSEQ multiplex PCR, lists solely in-frame clones and lacks some. The sample has roughly 2 million clones, about 95% seen once. The sequenced material came from naive CD8+ T cells sorted from blood. These receptors were obtained from a man between 18 and 29 years old in good health.

V and J are TRBV5-4 and TRBJ2-7; TRBD2 matches at 12 bases. Germline trimming cut 4 bases from V and 2 bases from J; bases unmatched to any gene: 7. Germline CDR1 is SGHNT and CDR2 is YYREEE (reference sequence). The CDR3 is 16 amino acids. CDR3 region: CASSVPSGGDPYEQYF. CDR3 DNA sequence: TGTGCCAGCAGCGTGCCTAGCGGGGGGGACCCCTACGAGCAGTACTTC.

This chain connects TRBV29-1 to TRBJ1-3; D is unclear. Trimming pared 3 bases from V and 3 bases from J, leaving 6 bases between. The CDR3 is made up of 12 amino acids. The germline V gene has CDR1 SQVTM and CDR2 ANQGSEA. The CDR3 region has the DNA TGCAGCGTTGATCTGGGTGGAAACACCATATATTTT. This gives the protein CSVDLGGNTIYF.

The chain couples TRBV29-1 to TRBJ2-1; D is unclear. Per germline, CDR1 SQVTM and CDR2 ANQGSEA. V shed 3 bases and J shed 5 bases, with 8 bases lying between them. The CDR3 contains 12 residues. The CDR3 nucleotides are TGCAGCGTTGAGACGTATAACAATGAGCAGTTCTTC. It yields the protein CSVETYNNEQFF.

This sequence joins TRBV27 and TRBJ2-7, with 8 nucleotides matching TRBD1. The CDR3 is made up of 14 amino acids. From germline, CDR1 is MNHEY and CDR2 SMNVEV (reference sequence). Trimming at V came to 8 bases and at J to 3 bases, leaving 9 bases not matched to a gene. This CDR3 is CASGAGQAFYEQYF. The CDR3 DNA reads TGTGCCAGCGGTGCGGGACAGGCCTTCTACGAGCAGTACTTC.

The chain employs TRBV19 and TRBJ2-7; TRBD2 aligns across 13 bases. This CDR3 is built from 15 residues. Unmatched junction bases numbered 2, after V lost 6 bases and J lost 0 bases. Germline CDR1 reads LNHDA; CDR2 reads SQIVND (reference sequence). CDR3 sequence: CASSRTSGSSYEQYF. The CDR3 region has the DNA TGTGCCAGTAGCCGGACTAGCGGGAGCTCCTACGAGCAGTACTTC.

As for this clone: Different DNA sequences within this sample yield the same CDR3. The rearrangement links TRBV30 to TRBJ1-1, with no clear D. Per the germline V gene, CDR1 is GTSNPN and CDR2 is SVGIG (reference sequence). Trimming shortened V by 2 bases and J by 1 base, and 5 bases separated the two germline ends. CDR3 size: 12 residues. CDR3 nucleotide sequence: TGTGCCTGGAGTCTGGGGAACACTGAAGCTTTCTTT. The encoded protein is CAWSLGNTEAFF. The complete variable domain, with remaining parts taken from reference TRBV30 and TRBJ1-1, reads SQTIHQWPATLVQPVGSPLSLECTVEGTSNPNLYWYRQAAGRGLQLLFYSVGIGQISSEVPQNLSASRPQDRQFILSSKKLLLSDSGFYLCAWSLGNTEAFFGQGTRLTVV.

With regard to this clone: A read error may account for a junction end that differs from germline. This chain connects TRBV7-7 to TRBJ2-2, with TRBD2 matching over 7 bases. The germline gives CDR1 SSHAT, CDR2 FNYEAQ (reference sequence). The CDR3 consists of 14 residues. The chain's CDR3 is CASRDIREVGELFF. The CDR3 bases are TGTGCTAGCAGAGACATACGGGAGGTCGGGGAGCTGTTTTTT.

This chain links TRBV9 with TRBJ2-4, with D hard to call. The CDR3 is 15 residues long. CDR1 is SGDLS, CDR2 YYNGEE, per germline. V gave up 4 bases and J gave up 0 bases, with 11 bases separating them. The DNA of the CDR3 is TGTGCCAGCAGCCCAACGCTCTTAGCCAAAAACATTCAGTACTTC. Its translation is CASSPTLLAKNIQYF. Full variable domain (remainder filled in from reference TRBV9 and TRBJ2-4): DSGVTQTPKHLITATGQRVTLRCSPRSGDLSVYWYQQSLDQGLQFLIQYYNGEERAKGNILERFSAQQFPDLHSELNLSSLELGDSALYFCASSPTLLAKNIQYFGAGTRLSVL.

The chain combines TRBV7-9 with TRBJ2-3; 7 bases match TRBD2. The germline gives CDR1 SEHNR, CDR2 FQNEAQ (reference sequence). The CDR3 loop spans 17 amino acids. V lost 2 bases and J lost 2; bases outside the gene matches: 10. The CDR3 nucleotides read TGTGCCAGCAGCTTAAACGGGCCTAGCGGACCCACAGATACGCAGTATTTT. Its translation: CASSLNGPSGPTDTQYF.

The J gene is TRBJ1-5, the V gene TRBV6-1, with no clear D. Germline loops: CDR1 MNHNS, CDR2 SASEGT. Trimming cost V 3 bases and J 7 bases, with 16 bases left between them. This CDR3 has 15 amino acids. In DNA, the CDR3 is TGTGCCAGCAGTGACAAAGACGGGAGAGGCCAGCCCCAGCATTTT. Amino acids: CASSDKDGRGQPQHF.

The V and J genes are TRBV13 and TRBJ2-5; TRBD2 matches at 7 bases. Trimming removed 5 bases from V and 4 bases from J; junction bases left unmatched: 4. Germline lookup yields CDR1 PRHDT and CDR2 FYEKMQ (reference sequence). This CDR3 spans 13 amino acids. The DNA of the CDR3 is TGTGCCAGCAGCCTAAGGACTAGAGAGACCCAGTACTTC. It encodes CASSLRTRETQYF.

V usage is TRBV2 and J usage is TRBJ2-1; D is unresolved. Trimming shortened V by 7 bases and J by 0 bases, and 16 bases separated the two germline ends. The germline V gene encodes CDR1 SNHLY and CDR2 FYNNEI. This CDR3 contains 16 residues. DNA of the CDR3: TGTGCCAGCACCCCGGATAGCCCCAGCTCCTACAATGAGCAGTTCTTC. The encoded protein is CASTPDSPSSYNEQFF.

The gene calls are TRBV7-9 and TRBJ2-3; TRBD2 matches at 16 bases. V lost 8 bases, J lost 2 bases, and 4 bases stayed unmatched. Germline V gene sequence: CDR1 SEHNR, CDR2 FQNEAQ (reference sequence). The CDR3 is 16 residues long. The CDR3 loop is CASGGTSGGATDTQYF. CDR3 in DNA: TGTGCCAGCGGCGGGACTAGCGGGGGGGCCACAGATACGCAGTATTTT.

This clone was observed once. This chain joins TRBV27 and TRBJ1-5, with D tentatively TRBD1 (5 bases). This CDR3 contains 16 residues. V shed 0 bases and J shed 5 bases, with 14 bases lying between them. Germline V gene data show CDR1 as MNHEY and CDR2 as SMNVEV (reference sequence). The CDR3 reads CASSLSWGLGYQPQHF. In DNA, the CDR3 is TGTGCCAGCAGTTTATCTTGGGGCCTCGGGTATCAGCCCCAGCATTTT.

This chain connects TRBV7-9 to TRBJ2-5, with 9 bases lining up with TRBD1. The CDR3 is 17 residues long. V dropped 2 bases and J dropped 2; count of bases not matched to a gene: 9. The germline V gene has CDR1 SEHNR and CDR2 FQNEAQ (reference sequence). The CDR3 loop reads CASSLPRTGVGQETQYF. The CDR3 nucleotides read TGTGCCAGCAGCTTACCACGGACAGGGGTGGGTCAAGAGACCCAGTACTTC.

The V and J genes are TRBV6-5 and TRBJ2-5; TRBD2 might be the D (6 bases). Germline CDR1 MNHEY, CDR2 SVGAGI. This CDR3 has 14 residues. V was clipped by 2 bases and J by 5 bases, with 12 bases between them. The CDR3 loop is CASSYGEAWETQYF. CDR3 sequence (DNA): TGTGCCAGCAGTTACGGGGAGGCGTGGGAGACCCAGTACTTC.

The chain combines TRBV27 with TRBJ1-5, with unresolved D. V was shortened by 8 bases and J by 1 base, with 12 bases between the two germline ends. Germline assignment: CDR1 MNHEY and CDR2 SMNVEV (reference sequence). The CDR3 totals 14 residues. The CDR3 DNA is TGTGCCAGCTCCATGGAAGGGAGCAATCAGCCCCAGCATTTT. It specifies CASSMEGSNQPQHF.

CDR3 DNA sequence: TGTGCCAGTACCGGGGTTAGGCCGGATGAGCAGTTCTTC. This translates into CASTGVRPDEQFF. The chain recombines TRBV13 with TRBJ2-1; tentative D call: TRBD2 (5 bases). The CDR3 is 13 residues long. The germline CDR1 and CDR2 sequences are PRHDT and FYEKMQ (reference sequence). V was clipped by 9 bases and J by 8 bases, with 17 bases between them.

The J gene is TRBJ2-7, the V gene TRBV27, with D uncertain. V was pared by 4 bases and J by 1 base, with 17 bases between. The CDR3 consists of 16 residues. Germline assignment: CDR1 MNHEY and CDR2 SMNVEV (reference sequence). The DNA for the CDR3 is TGTGCCAGCAGTTCACTCAGCGCGATGCATTCCTACGAGCAGTACTTC. Encoded protein: CASSSLSAMHSYEQYF.

This chain joins TRBV7-8 and TRBJ2-5, with D possibly matching TRBD2 (6 bases). Germline V gene sequence: CDR1 SGHVS, CDR2 FQNEAQ. V was shortened by 5 bases and J by 5 bases, with 15 bases between the two germline ends. This CDR3 is built from 14 residues. The chain's CDR3 is CASSPVWDLETQYF. CDR3 in DNA: TGTGCCAGCAGCCCCGTGTGGGACTTGGAGACCCAGTACTTC.

V gene TRBV7-8 combines with J gene TRBJ2-1, with D perhaps TRBD1 or TRBD2 (5 bases each). This CDR3 has 16 amino acids. The germline V gene has CDR1 SGHVS and CDR2 FQNEAQ. The germline V and J ends were trimmed by 1 base and 2 bases, with 12 bases remaining between them. In DNA form, the CDR3 reads TGTGCCAGCAGCTTAGAGGGGAGTCTCCCCTACAATGAGCAGTTCTTC. Translating gives CASSLEGSLPYNEQFF.

The rearrangement uses TRBV6-5 and TRBJ2-1; D is undetermined. The CDR3 consists of 11 residues. Germline lookup yields CDR1 MNHEY and CDR2 SVGAGI. Trimming left V 3 bases short and J 10 bases short, with 7 bases between. CDR3 sequence (DNA): TGTGCCAGCAGTTATGGTATGGAGCAGTTCTTC. Amino acid sequence: CASSYGMEQFF.

Regarding this clone: The same CDR3 is also encoded by other DNA sequences in this sample. The genes are TRBV4-3 and TRBJ2-7; TRBD2 might be the D (6 bases). The CDR3 consists of 14 residues. V dropped 1 base and J dropped 3 bases, with 10 bases sitting between them. Germline V lookup: CDR1 LGHNA, CDR2 YSLEER. The CDR3 sequence: CASSQVTGGYEQYF. CDR3 in DNA: TGCGCCAGCAGCCAAGTCACCGGGGGCTACGAGCAGTACTTC.

This rearrangement joins TRBV5-1 to TRBJ1-1; 10 positions match TRBD1. The CDR3 length is 18 residues. Trimming took 6 bases from V and 0 from J; bases not matched to a gene: 14. The germline V gene encodes CDR1 SGHRS and CDR2 YFSETQ. The CDR3 DNA is TGCGCCAGCAATTCCCCCACCGGGACAGGGGCCATGAACACTGAAGCTTTCTTT. Protein sequence: CASNSPTGTGAMNTEAFF.